The source of this T cell receptor beta chain is a study of early stage breast cancer tumors. As for the study in general: Of about 17 invasive breast tumors, more than nine were hormone receptor-positive, HER2-negative.

Germline values: CDR1 MNHEY, CDR2 SVGAGI. V dropped 6 bases and J dropped 2 bases, with 11 bases sitting between them. This CDR3 has 13 amino acids. About this clone: Its antigen is not known.

The protocol was immunoSEQ multiplex PCR, while the TCRdb copy is restricted to in-frame clones and leaves out a portion. The sample holds fewer than 90,000 clones, 65% to 85% seen once. Study-wide findings and caveats: Commonly generated sequences made up most enriched TCRB sequences shared between patients. Unsorted bulk genomic DNA sequencing lacked pairing and functional marker data.

Sequencing input: blood. The TCR comes from a person in their sixties or seventies with breast cancer. The chain links TRBV6-5 to TRBJ2-7; D unclear. CDR3 nucleotide sequence: TGTGCCAGCAGGGACCGGGCCACCTACGAGCAGTACTTC. It is translated as CASRDRATYEQYF.